This TCR beta chain comes out of a study of blood T cells in healthy people across ages. Regarding the study as a whole: Because sorting was not performed, PBMCs prevented conclusive naive versus antigen-experienced comparison.

Concerning this clonotype itself: Its antigen is not identified.

Then a second PCR, running roughly 7 to 11 cycles, was carried out with a sample-barcoded 5' primer and a J-beta primer mix. TCRdb ran MiXCR on the 5' RACE reads and lists one entry per CDR3 protein. The table records approximately 800,000 distinct CDR3 sequences, 20% to 25% of them present only once. The germline V gene encodes CDR1 DFQATT and CDR2 SNEGSKA (reference sequence). The CDR3 runs to 16 residues. V trimming: 6 bases; J trimming: 5 bases; junction bases outside the gene matches: 12. These data were likewise used in another study, on T cells of mothers and their children. That report adds: Reads obtained per mother exceeded 8.5 million TCR beta CDR3 reads, with roughly 3 million obtained per child.

The TCR comes from a boy aged 5-17 years in good health. Sequences were obtained from blood. J is TRBJ2-1 and V is TRBV20-1; 11 nucleotides agree with TRBD2. In DNA form, the CDR3 reads TGCAGTGCCCCACCTTTAGCGGGAGGGAGTCACAATGAGCAGTTCTTC. Translation gives CSAPPLAGGSHNEQFF.